This T cell receptor (beta chain) was observed in a study of OX40 agonist ivuxolimab in advanced cancers. Context from the whole study: The costimulatory receptor OX40 (CD134) was targeted by ivuxolimab, a fully human IgG2 agonistic monoclonal antibody. The dose-escalation cohort was around 84% male with a mean age of 60 years, ranging from 23 to 79. The paper covers the monotherapy dose-escalation part of the phase I ivuxolimab trial, which included N ≈ 57 patients. Patients were allowed to have had prior anti-PD-1, anti-PD-L1 or anti-CTLA-4 therapy, and 40% of the dose-escalation patients had previously received checkpoint inhibitors. Intravenous ivuxolimab was administered to patients every 2 weeks at six dose levels: 0.01, 0.1, 0.3, 1.5, 3 and 10 mg/kg. Among the roughly 52 dose-escalation patients, around 19 had hepatocellular carcinoma, 15 or so melanoma, 9 renal cell carcinoma and 9 head and neck cancer. Partial responses occurred in three dose-escalation patients, of whom one had hepatocellular carcinoma and two had cutaneous melanoma. The purpose of peripheral TCRbeta sequencing was to test whether ivuxolimab changed TCR sequence diversity and led to clonal T-cell expansion. Study-wide conclusions, independent of this receptor: Partial responders in the 0.1-3.0 mg/kg groups had among the lowest normalized peripheral clonal expansion, especially among CD8+ T cells. Which antigens the clonally expanded peripheral T cells were specific for was not determined. After ivuxolimab, more expanded clones were found on average in CD8+ T cells than in CD4+ T cells. At doses from 0.1 to 3.0 mg/kg, clonal expansion was seen in both CD4+ and CD8+ blood T cells between baseline and week 6. Low levels of normalized T-cell clonal expansion were also seen in some nonresponding patients.

For sequencing of the TCRbeta CDR3 region, genomic DNA was extracted from the sorted cells. TCRbeta CDR3 regions were sequenced using the immunoSEQ Assay. What TCRdb holds here is the immuneACCESS table cut down to in-frame rearrangements. Part of the clones is not present; checked against another copy, under half of the missing clones reflect an unresolved V gene, and the others are unexplained. Here the sample has 5,500 to 7,500 clones; roughly 84% occur a single time. About 25% of the sample belongs to the ten largest clones. Patients with a history of autoimmune disease or receiving systemic immunosuppression were excluded from the trial. In every dose cohort, peripheral blood was drawn for TCR sequencing at baseline, cycle 4 day 1, and cycle 7 day 1. Samples came from an open-label, multicenter, first-in-human phase I dose-escalation trial of ivuxolimab. Adults with locally advanced or metastatic melanoma, renal cell carcinoma, hepatocellular carcinoma or head and neck squamous cell carcinoma were enrolled in the trial. CD4+ and CD8+ T cells were sorted separately from peripheral blood before TCR sequencing.

V is shortened by 1 base, J by 7 bases, and the region joining them spans 8 bases. CDR1 and CDR2, per the germline V gene, are SGHDN and FVKESK. Inclusive of the bounding cysteine and phenylalanine, the CDR3 is 12 residues long. Only the CDR3 part of the read is kept: 36 bases, read in frame from the first base. As concerns this clone: There is no known antigen for this receptor. The sample holds no much larger clone one base away, and base qualities are not on file.

This chain joins TRBV14 to TRBJ2-7; tentative D gene TRBD2, with 6 bases matching. This TCR came from an adult with an advanced solid tumor such as melanoma, head and neck, liver or kidney cancer. This specimen was CD4+ or CD8+ T cells sorted from blood, taken in a trial of the OX40 agonist ivuxolimab. The nucleotides read TGTGCCAGCAGCCAAGGGGGGGAAGAGCAGTACTTC. Its protein reads: CASSQGGEEQYF.